This section outlines one T cell receptor (beta chain) sequence together with its context. A much larger clone differs from this one at a single base, so this may be a read error. This record comes from a study of T cells in Graves' hyperthyroidism and ophthalmopathy. Amplification targeted TCR beta CDR3 regions from RNA transcripts. HTBI primers drove first-round RT-PCR of the TCR CDR3. Each CDR3 protein is one row after TCRdb ran MiXCR on the multiplex PCR reads. The sample includes around 600,000 distinct CDR3 sequences, roughly a sixth of them seen just once. The CDR3 length is 18 residues. Per the germline V gene, CDR1 is SGDLS and CDR2 is YYNGEE.

This receptor was identified in a woman in her thirties or forties with Graves' ophthalmopathy. V usage is TRBV9 and J usage is TRBJ1-5; TRBD1 might be the D (5 bases). Sequenced material: blood. The CDR3 sequence is CASSHNHPTTDSNKPQHF. As DNA, the CDR3 is TGTGCCAGCAGCCACAATCACCCAACGACAGATAGCAATAAGCCCCAGCATTTT.